Presented here are 8 T cell receptor beta chains from one specimen sequenced in a study of T cell repertoires in cytomegalovirus infection. TCRdb recomputed calls from the reads with MiXCR, one row per CDR3 protein. The sample yields about 83,000 distinct CDR3 sequences, 45% to 50% seen once. The antigens these receptors bind are not known. The specimen comprised CD8+ T cells from cultured PBMCs, sampled from culture after CMV antigen stimulation. Receptors were obtained from a human donor in good health (CMV status not recorded). Some clones in this sample may be carry-over from other donors' samples.

V and J are TRBV19 and TRBJ1-2, with D perhaps TRBD1 (6 bases). Germline V lookup: CDR1 LNHDA, CDR2 SQIVND (reference sequence). Trimming removed 10 bases from V and 4 bases from J, with 13 bases in between. The CDR3 has 12 amino acids. In DNA, the CDR3 is TGTGCCACCAACCAGGGGCCCTATGGCTACACCTTC. Its protein is CATNQGPYGYTF.

This clonotype was seen a single time. This chain connects TRBV19 to TRBJ1-1; D is unclear. CDR1 LNHDA and CDR2 SQIVND come from the germline V gene (reference sequence). The ends were cut back, 3 bases at V and 2 bases at J, with 10 bases in the middle. The CDR3 consists of 14 residues. The CDR3 loop is CASSIRGLNTEAFF. In nucleotides, the CDR3 is TGTGCCAGTAGTATCCGCGGCCTTAACACTGAAGCTTTCTTT.

This clonotype was seen a handful of times. The gene calls are TRBV5-6 and TRBJ1-2; maybe TRBD1 (5 bases). V lost 0 bases to trimming and J lost 2 bases, with 8 bases between them. This CDR3 contains 14 residues. The V gene's germline CDR1 is SGHDT and CDR2 YYEEEE. The CDR3 nucleotides read TGTGCCAGCAGCTTGGTGGGGGACAACTATGGCTACACCTTC. Translated: CASSLVGDNYGYTF. Looking up the rest from reference TRBV5-6 and TRBJ1-2 gives the full variable domain: DAGVTQSPTHLIKTRGQQVTLRCSPKSGHDTVSWYQQALGQGPQFIFQYYEEEERQRGNFPDRFSGHQFPNYSSELNVNALLLGDSALYLCASSLVGDNYGYTFGSGTRLTVV.

In this sample, this clonotype turned up a few times. This chain links TRBV7-9 with TRBJ2-7; TRBD1 aligns across 10 bases. V gave up 6 bases and J gave up 1 base; unmatched junction bases: 6. This CDR3 contains 15 residues. Germline-derived CDR1 and CDR2 are SEHNR and FQNEAQ (reference sequence). The CDR3 bases are TGTGCCAGCAGGCCCGGGACAGGGGTTTCCTACGAGCAGTACTTC. It translates to CASRPGTGVSYEQYF.

The rearrangement joins TRBV7-2 to TRBJ1-6, with D perhaps TRBD1 (6 bases). Trimming shortened V by 4 bases and J by 7 bases, and 14 bases separated the two germline ends. Germline-derived CDR1 and CDR2 are SGHTA and FQGNSA. CDR3 length equals 15 residues. CDR3 protein: CASSSQGARNSPLHF. DNA for the CDR3: TGTGCCAGCAGCTCACAGGGAGCGAGGAATTCACCCCTCCACTTT.

Only a few counts were recorded for this clonotype. This chain uses TRBV7-8 with TRBJ2-7, with 10 nucleotides matching TRBD1. V lost 6 bases, J lost 3 bases, and 8 bases stayed unmatched. Germline-derived CDR1 and CDR2 are SGHVS and FQNEAQ. The CDR3 is made up of 15 amino acids. The CDR3 spells CASSLTGTGDYEQYF. The CDR3 bases are TGTGCCAGCAGTTTAACCGGGACAGGGGACTACGAGCAGTACTTC.

This clonotype was detected only once. A junction boundary mismatches the germline segment, possibly from a read error. The chain carries TRBV12-3 or TRBV12-4 and TRBJ2-1; D unclear. The CDR3 consists of 14 residues. The DNA of the CDR3 is TGTACCAGCAGTTCCCTGGACGGCTACAATGAGCAGTTCTTC. Amino acid sequence: CTSSSLDGYNEQFF.

This clonotype was seen only a few times. This chain links TRBV7-3 with TRBJ2-1; 9 bases align to TRBD1. The V segment lost 0 bases and the J segment 1 base; nucleotides outside the gene matches: 7. There are 18 residues in the CDR3. The germline CDR1 and CDR2 sequences are SGHTA and FQGTGA. This CDR3 reads CASSLTRTGDGSYNEQFF. In DNA, the CDR3 is TGTGCCAGCAGCTTAACGAGGACAGGGGATGGGTCCTACAATGAGCAGTTCTTC.